The 27 T cell receptor beta chains reported below all come from one sample, sequenced in a study of blood T cell repertoires in COVID-19. Assay used: immunoSEQ multiplex PCR; TCRdb lists only in-frame clones, some missing. Of 150,000 to 200,000 clones listed, roughly three quarters were seen once; the top ten hold about a sixth. Sequencing was carried out using PBMCs or T cells enriched from blood (not recorded which). These receptors came from a woman between 45 and 65 years old with acute COVID-19.

This clone was found a few times. The chain uses TRBV7-2 and TRBJ1-4; the match to TRBD1 covers 12 bases. Unmatched junction bases numbered 5, after V lost 4 bases and J lost 8 bases. The germline V gene encodes CDR1 SGHTA and CDR2 FQGNSA. This CDR3 has 15 residues. Written as DNA, the CDR3 is TGTGCCAGCAGCTCCCCCGGGACAGGGGGCGAAAAACTGTTTTTT. It specifies CASSSPGTGGEKLFF.

The rearrangement links TRBV5-6 to TRBJ1-4; D call uncertain. The CDR3 loop spans 14 amino acids. V lost 3 bases and J 1 base, leaving 7 bases between the germline ends. Looked up from germline, CDR1 is SGHDT and CDR2 is YYEEEE. The CDR3, as DNA: TGTGCCAGCAGCTACCCACAAACTAATGAAAAACTGTTTTTT. This sequence encodes CASSYPQTNEKLFF.

This clone was picked up a small number of times. The chain joins TRBV5-8 to TRBJ1-2, with 8 positions matching TRBD1. CDR3 length: 17 amino acids. V shed 0 bases and J 5 bases; nucleotides not matched to a gene: 12. The V gene's germline CDR1 is SGHTS and CDR2 YDEGEE. CDR3 in amino acids: CASSLALRGRDQYGYTF. CDR3 bases: TGTGCCAGCAGCTTGGCGCTCAGGGGGCGCGATCAATATGGCTACACCTTC. The variable domain in full, completed from reference TRBV5-8 and TRBJ1-2, reads EAGVTQSPTHLIKTRGQQATLRCSPISGHTSVYWYQQALGLGLQFLLWYDEGEERNRGNFPPRFSGRQFPNYSSELNVNALELEDSALYLCASSLALRGRDQYGYTFGSGTRLTVV.

The J gene is TRBJ1-4, the V gene TRBV5-6; the D gene is possibly TRBD1 (6 bases). The V gene's germline CDR1 is SGHDT and CDR2 YYEEEE. The V end was cut by 4 bases, the J end by 0 bases, with 13 bases between. This CDR3 comprises 16 residues. The DNA of the CDR3 is TGTGCCAGCAGCGGGCAAGGGGGAGCAACTAATGAAAAACTGTTTTTT. Translated: CASSGQGGATNEKLFF. Based on the CDR3 plus reference TRBV5-6 and TRBJ1-4, the full variable domain is DAGVTQSPTHLIKTRGQQVTLRCSPKSGHDTVSWYQQALGQGPQFIFQYYEEEERQRGNFPDRFSGHQFPNYSSELNVNALLLGDSALYLCASSGQGGATNEKLFFGSGTQLSVL.

V and J are TRBV10-1 and TRBJ2-3; TRBD1 is a possible D gene (6 bases). CDR3 size: 13 residues. With 6 bases removed from V and 7 bases from J, the gap between germline ends came to 14 bases. Germline values: CDR1 WNHNN, CDR2 SYGVQD (reference sequence). This chain's CDR3 is CASRDSSQNTQYF. The DNA for the CDR3 is TGCGCCAGCAGGGACAGCTCACAGAATACGCAGTATTTT.

The chain joins TRBV5-4 to TRBJ2-3, with TRBD1 matching 7 bases. The CDR3 consists of 16 residues. Germline loops: CDR1 SGHNT, CDR2 YYREEE (reference sequence). J was trimmed by 4 bases and V by 4 bases; bases with no gene match: 12. The CDR3 protein is CASSPDVGGIPDTQYF. As DNA, the CDR3 is TGTGCCAGCAGCCCCGACGTAGGGGGCATTCCAGATACGCAGTATTTT.

This clone was counted a single time. V usage is TRBV19 and J usage is TRBJ1-2; 9 bases are a match to TRBD1. CDR3 length: 15 amino acids. J lost 6 bases, V lost 6 bases, and 11 bases had no gene match. Per germline, CDR1 LNHDA and CDR2 SQIVND (reference sequence). This CDR3 reads CASRTSGTGLDGYTF. The CDR3 DNA reads as TGTGCCAGTAGAACCTCCGGGACAGGGTTAGATGGCTACACCTTC.

This clone was detected only a few times. The chain couples TRBV5-1 to TRBJ1-3, with 7 bases matching TRBD1. Germline values: CDR1 SGHRS, CDR2 YFSETQ. Trimming at V came to 1 base and at J to 5 bases, leaving 6 bases not matched to a gene. The CDR3 totals 15 residues. This chain's CDR3 is CASSLSGDRRNTIYF. In DNA form, the CDR3 reads TGCGCCAGCAGCTTGTCCGGGGACAGAAGAAACACCATATATTTT.

J is TRBJ1-3 and V is TRBV7-9; 8 bases fit TRBD1. The CDR3 loop spans 18 amino acids. Per germline, CDR1 SEHNR and CDR2 FQNEAQ (reference sequence). V lost 5 bases, J lost 0 bases, and 12 bases stayed unmatched. The CDR3 nucleotides are TGTGCCAGCAGCGCATGGGAACCCGGGACAGGCTCTGGAAACACCATATATTTT. It specifies CASSAWEPGTGSGNTIYF.

This clone was recorded a few times. The J gene is TRBJ1-2, the V gene TRBV7-9, with 8 bases aligning to TRBD1. CDR1 is SEHNR, CDR2 FQNEAQ, per germline (reference sequence). This CDR3 region has 15 residues. V gave up 5 bases and J gave up 5 bases; unmatched junction bases: 10. The CDR3: CASSLGTGSFYGYTF. The CDR3 region has the DNA TGTGCCAGCAGCCTCGGGACAGGATCATTTTATGGCTACACCTTC. The complete variable domain, with remaining parts taken from reference TRBV7-9 and TRBJ1-2, reads DTGVSQNPRHKITKRGQNVTFRCDPISEHNRLYWYRQTLGQGPEFLTYFQNEAQLEKSRLLSDRFSAERPKGSFSTLEIQRTEQGDSAMYLCASSLGTGSFYGYTFGSGTRLTVV.

This clone occurred once. The rearrangement uses TRBV6-5 and TRBJ2-5, with 9 bases lining up with TRBD2. The CDR3 has 14 amino acids. Germline assignment: CDR1 MNHEY and CDR2 SVGAGI. The V segment lost 5 bases and the J segment 2 bases; nucleotides outside the gene matches: 3. CDR3 in amino acids: CASSPTSGQETQYF. The DNA of the CDR3 is TGTGCCAGCAGTCCTACTAGCGGGCAAGAGACCCAGTACTTC.

J is TRBJ2-5 and V is TRBV9; 12 bases agree with TRBD2. Germline V gives CDR1 SGDLS, CDR2 YYNGEE. Germline trimming cut 0 bases from V and 5 bases from J; bases unmatched to any gene: 8. This CDR3 spans 17 amino acids. The CDR3 region is CASSVGGLAGSRETQYF. The CDR3 coding sequence is TGTGCCAGCAGCGTAGGCGGACTAGCGGGATCTCGGGAGACCCAGTACTTC.

This clone was detected only a few times. The chain employs TRBV2 and TRBJ1-3; no clear D gene. V was trimmed by 2 bases and J by 0 bases, leaving 8 bases between them. This CDR3 is built from 15 residues. From germline, CDR1 is SNHLY and CDR2 FYNNEI. The CDR3 here is CASSERPGSGNTIYF. The CDR3 DNA is TGTGCCAGCAGTGAACGCCCGGGCTCTGGAAACACCATATATTTT.

This chain connects TRBV6-1 to TRBJ1-5, with D uncertain. V lost 1 base and J lost 15, with 16 bases in between. The CDR3 length is 13 residues. The V gene's germline CDR1 is MNHNS and CDR2 SASEGT. CDR3 amino acids: CASSEGAEPLRHF. The CDR3 DNA reads as TGTGCCAGCAGTGAAGGTGCAGAACCTTTAAGGCATTTT.

The rearrangement links TRBV5-1 to TRBJ1-2, with 11 positions matching TRBD1. The J segment lost 8 bases and the V segment lost 3 bases, leaving 6 bases of the junction unmatched. The CDR3 is 14 amino acids. CDR1 and CDR2 (germline): SGHRS, YFSETQ. CDR3 region: CASSWDRGAVGYTF. As DNA, the CDR3 is TGCGCCAGCAGCTGGGACAGGGGGGCGGTCGGCTACACCTTC. The full variable domain, rest sourced from reference TRBV5-1 and TRBJ1-2, is KAGVTQTPRYLIKTRGQQVTLSCSPISGHRSVSWYQQTPGQGLQFLFEYFSETQRNKGNFPGRFSGRQFSNSRSEMNVSTLELGDSALYLCASSWDRGAVGYTFGSGTRLTVV.

This clone was detected a few times. The CDR3 spells CATSRVTGTGRYF. CDR3 DNA: TGTGCCACCAGCAGGGTTACCGGGACAGGGCGGTACTTC. This chain links TRBV15 with TRBJ2-5, with 9 bases fitting TRBD1. CDR1 is LNHNV and CDR2 is YYDKDF in the germline V gene (reference sequence). V lost 3 bases and J lost 13; bases outside the gene matches: 9. CDR3 length: 13 amino acids.

This clone was observed a handful of times. The chain links TRBV7-9 to TRBJ1-2, with D unresolved. The CDR3 runs 13 residues. Trimming shortened V by 4 bases and J by 4 bases, and 10 bases separated the two germline ends. Germline V gene data show CDR1 as SEHNR and CDR2 as FQNEAQ (reference sequence). The CDR3 bases are TGTGCCAGCAGCTACCTAGGAGGCTATGGCTACACCTTC. This gives the protein CASSYLGGYGYTF.

The chain has TRBV18 and TRBJ1-5, with TRBD1 identical over 10 bases. V dropped 3 bases and J dropped 8; count of bases not matched to a gene: 4. The CDR3 has 14 residues. The germline V gene encodes CDR1 KGHSH and CDR2 LQKENI. CDR3 DNA: TGTGCCAGCTCACCGGGACAGGGGAGGGAGCCCCAGCATTTT. Translation gives CASSPGQGREPQHF.

CDR3 sequence reads: CASSPSDYGYTF. In DNA form, the CDR3 reads TGTGCCAGCAGCCCATCGGACTATGGCTACACCTTC. The V call is TRBV6-5, the J call TRBJ1-2; D is ambiguous. CDR3 size: 12 residues. From germline, CDR1 is MNHEY and CDR2 SVGAGI. The ends were cut back, 6 bases at V and 3 bases at J, with 8 bases in the middle.

The CDR3 bases are TGTGCCAGTACCCTACAAGGGGGCTGGGGAGATACGCAGTATTTT. It translates to CASTLQGGWGDTQYF. V usage is TRBV19 and J usage is TRBJ2-3; 7 nucleotides match TRBD1. V was pared by 7 bases and J by 5 bases, with 12 bases of the junction left unmatched. The CDR3 is 15 residues long. Looked up from germline, CDR1 is LNHDA and CDR2 is SQIVND (reference sequence). The full variable domain, rest sourced from reference TRBV19 and TRBJ2-3, is DGGITQSPKYLFRKEGQNVTLSCEQNLNHDAMYWYRQDPGQGLRLIYYSQIVNDFQKGDIAEGYSVSREKKESFPLTVTSAQKNPTAFYLCASTLQGGWGDTQYFGPGTRLTVL.

V usage is TRBV9 and J usage is TRBJ2-5; 10 bases match TRBD2. The V gene end was trimmed by 0 bases and the J gene end by 4 bases; junction bases not matched to a gene: 3. Germline V gene data show CDR1 as SGDLS and CDR2 as YYNGEE. This CDR3 has 15 residues. The CDR3: CASSVVLAGLETQYF. The CDR3 region has the DNA TGTGCCAGCAGCGTAGTACTAGCGGGGTTAGAGACCCAGTACTTC.

The V and J genes are TRBV6-5 and TRBJ1-3, with D maybe TRBD1 (6 bases). The CDR3 is made up of 14 amino acids. Germline assignment: CDR1 MNHEY and CDR2 SVGAGI. The ends were cut back, 7 bases at V and 0 bases at J, with 10 bases in the middle. This chain's CDR3 is CASTRRGSGNTIYF. The CDR3 DNA sequence: TGTGCCAGCACCCGCAGGGGCTCTGGAAACACCATATATTTT.

The CDR3 loop is CARKTGQGIRNSPLHF. As DNA, the CDR3 is TGTGCCAGAAAGACTGGACAGGGGATACGGAATTCACCCCTCCACTTT. The chain joins TRBV2 to TRBJ1-6, with TRBD1 matching over 9 bases. Germline CDR1 is SNHLY and CDR2 is FYNNEI. The CDR3 totals 16 residues. The trim removed 9 bases at V and 7 bases at J, leaving 13 bases unmatched.

This chain uses TRBV6-6 with TRBJ2-1, with 8 bases matching TRBD1. With V trimmed by 5 bases and J by 0 bases, 3 bases remained unmatched. The CDR3 spans 15 residues. The germline gives CDR1 MNHNY, CDR2 SVGAGI (reference sequence). In DNA form, the CDR3 reads TGTGCCAGCAGTCGAGGGACAGGCTCCTACAATGAGCAGTTCTTC. Translation gives CASSRGTGSYNEQFF.

The chain is built from TRBV2 and TRBJ1-5; D remains ambiguous. Germline-derived CDR1 and CDR2 are SNHLY and FYNNEI. Trimming shortened V by 4 bases and J by 3 bases, and 10 bases separated the two germline ends. The CDR3 consists of 14 residues. The CDR3 reads CASSVLTSNQPQHF. In DNA form, the CDR3 reads TGTGCCAGCAGTGTACTGACTTCCAATCAGCCCCAGCATTTT.

The chain links TRBV3-1 (or the pseudogene TRBV3-2) to TRBJ2-5; 9 nucleotides agree with TRBD2. Per germline, CDR1 LGHDT and CDR2 YNNKEL (reference sequence). CDR3 length: 14 residues. With 5 bases clipped from V and 4 bases from J, the junction kept 5 bases outside the gene matches. CDR3 sequence (DNA): TGTGCCAGCAGCGACAGCGGGGGGAGAGAGACCCAGTACTTC. It is translated as CASSDSGGRETQYF.

This sequence joins TRBV28 and TRBJ1-5, with 11 bases fitting TRBD1. The V segment lost 5 bases and the J segment 5 bases; nucleotides outside the gene matches: 8. In germline, CDR1 is MDHEN, CDR2 SYDVKM. The CDR3 contains 16 residues. CDR3 DNA sequence: TGTGCCAGCAGTGGACAGGGGGCGGAGGGGTATCAGCCCCAGCATTTT. Protein sequence: CASSGQGAEGYQPQHF.